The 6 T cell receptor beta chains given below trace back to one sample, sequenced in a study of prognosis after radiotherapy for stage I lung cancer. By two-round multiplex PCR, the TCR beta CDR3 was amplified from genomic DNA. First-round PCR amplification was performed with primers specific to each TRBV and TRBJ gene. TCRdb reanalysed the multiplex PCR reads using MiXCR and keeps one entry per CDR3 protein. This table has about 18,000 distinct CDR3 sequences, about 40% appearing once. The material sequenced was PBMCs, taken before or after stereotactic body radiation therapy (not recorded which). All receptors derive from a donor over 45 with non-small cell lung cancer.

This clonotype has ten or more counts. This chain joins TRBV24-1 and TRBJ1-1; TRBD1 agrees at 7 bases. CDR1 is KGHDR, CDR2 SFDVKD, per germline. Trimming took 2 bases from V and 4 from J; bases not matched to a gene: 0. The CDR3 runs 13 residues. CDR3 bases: TGTGCCACCAGTGATTACAGGGGCACTGAAGCTTTCTTT. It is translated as CATSDYRGTEAFF.

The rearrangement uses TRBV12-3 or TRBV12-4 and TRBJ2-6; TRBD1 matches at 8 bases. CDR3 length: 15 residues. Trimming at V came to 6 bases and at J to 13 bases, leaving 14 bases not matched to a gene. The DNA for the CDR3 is TGTGCCAGCAGGGACAGGGTCTCTGGGGACAAAGTCCTGACTTTC. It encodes CASRDRVSGDKVLTF.

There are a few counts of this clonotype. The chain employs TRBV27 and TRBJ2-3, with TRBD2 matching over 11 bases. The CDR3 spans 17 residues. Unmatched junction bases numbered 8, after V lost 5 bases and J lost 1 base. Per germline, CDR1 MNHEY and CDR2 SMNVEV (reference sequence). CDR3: CASSTSGGASGTDTQYF. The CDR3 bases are TGTGCCAGCAGTACTAGCGGGGGTGCCTCTGGCACAGATACGCAGTATTTT.

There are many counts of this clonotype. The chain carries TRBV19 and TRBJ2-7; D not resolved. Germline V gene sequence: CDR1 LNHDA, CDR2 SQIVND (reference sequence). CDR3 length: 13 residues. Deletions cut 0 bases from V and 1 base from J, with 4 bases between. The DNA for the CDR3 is TGTGCCAGTAGTATAGACAGATCCTACGAGCAGTACTTC. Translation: CASSIDRSYEQYF.

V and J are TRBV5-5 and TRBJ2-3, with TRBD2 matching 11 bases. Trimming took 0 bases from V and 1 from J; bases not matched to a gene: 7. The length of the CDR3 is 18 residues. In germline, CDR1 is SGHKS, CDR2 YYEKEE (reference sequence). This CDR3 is CASSLVSGGAVGTDTQYF. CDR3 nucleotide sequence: TGTGCCAGCAGCTTGGTTAGCGGGGGGGCCGTTGGCACAGATACGCAGTATTTT.

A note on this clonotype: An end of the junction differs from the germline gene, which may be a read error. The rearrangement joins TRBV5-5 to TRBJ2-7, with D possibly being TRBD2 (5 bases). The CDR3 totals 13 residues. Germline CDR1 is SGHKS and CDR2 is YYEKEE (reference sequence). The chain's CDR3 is CASSLGSGYEQYF. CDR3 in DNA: TGCGCCAGCAGCCTCGGCAGCGGCTACGAGCAGTACTTC.